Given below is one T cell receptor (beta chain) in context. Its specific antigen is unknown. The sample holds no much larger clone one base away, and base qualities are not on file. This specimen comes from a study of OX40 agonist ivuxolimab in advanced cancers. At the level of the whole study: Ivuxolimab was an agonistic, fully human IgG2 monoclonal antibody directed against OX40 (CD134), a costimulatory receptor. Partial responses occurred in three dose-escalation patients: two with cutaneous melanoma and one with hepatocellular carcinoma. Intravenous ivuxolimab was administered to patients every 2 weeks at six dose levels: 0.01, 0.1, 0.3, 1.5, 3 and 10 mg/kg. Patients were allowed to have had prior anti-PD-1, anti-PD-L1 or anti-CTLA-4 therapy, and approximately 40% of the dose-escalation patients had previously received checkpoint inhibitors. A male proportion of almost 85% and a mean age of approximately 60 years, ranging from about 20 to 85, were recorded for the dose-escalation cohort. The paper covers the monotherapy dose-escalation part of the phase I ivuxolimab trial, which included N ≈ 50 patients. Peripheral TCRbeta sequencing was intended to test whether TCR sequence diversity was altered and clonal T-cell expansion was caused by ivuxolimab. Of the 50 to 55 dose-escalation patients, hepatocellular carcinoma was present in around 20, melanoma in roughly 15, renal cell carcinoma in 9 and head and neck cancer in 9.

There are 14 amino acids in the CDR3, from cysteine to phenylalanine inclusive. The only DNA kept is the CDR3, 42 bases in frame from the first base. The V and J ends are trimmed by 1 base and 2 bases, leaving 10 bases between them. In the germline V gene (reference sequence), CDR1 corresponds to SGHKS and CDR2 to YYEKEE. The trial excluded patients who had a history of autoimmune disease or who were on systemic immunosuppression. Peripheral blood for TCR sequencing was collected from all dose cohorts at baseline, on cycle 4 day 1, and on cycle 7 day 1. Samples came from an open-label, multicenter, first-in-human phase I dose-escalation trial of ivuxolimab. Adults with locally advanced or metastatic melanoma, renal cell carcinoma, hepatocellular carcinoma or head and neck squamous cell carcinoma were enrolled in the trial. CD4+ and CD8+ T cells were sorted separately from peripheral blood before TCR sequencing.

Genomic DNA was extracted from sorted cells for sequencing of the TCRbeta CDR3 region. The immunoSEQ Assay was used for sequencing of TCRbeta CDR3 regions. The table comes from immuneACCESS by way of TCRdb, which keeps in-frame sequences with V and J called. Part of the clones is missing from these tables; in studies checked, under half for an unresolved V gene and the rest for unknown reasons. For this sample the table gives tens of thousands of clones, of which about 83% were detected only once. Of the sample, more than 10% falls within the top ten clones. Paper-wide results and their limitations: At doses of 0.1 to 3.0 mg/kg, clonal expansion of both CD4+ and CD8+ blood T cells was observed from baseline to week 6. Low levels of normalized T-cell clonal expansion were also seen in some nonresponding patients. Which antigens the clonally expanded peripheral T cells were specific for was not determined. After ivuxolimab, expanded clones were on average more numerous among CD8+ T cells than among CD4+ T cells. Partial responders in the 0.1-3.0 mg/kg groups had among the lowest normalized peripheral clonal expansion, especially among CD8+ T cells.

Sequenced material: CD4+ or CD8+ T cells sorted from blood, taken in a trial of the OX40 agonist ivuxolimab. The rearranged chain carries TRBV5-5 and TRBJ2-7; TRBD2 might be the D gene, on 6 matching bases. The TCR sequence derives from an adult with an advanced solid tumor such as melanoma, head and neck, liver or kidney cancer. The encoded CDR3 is CASSLIRGTYEQYF. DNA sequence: TGTGCCAGCAGCTTGATCCGGGGGACCTACGAGCAGTACTTC.